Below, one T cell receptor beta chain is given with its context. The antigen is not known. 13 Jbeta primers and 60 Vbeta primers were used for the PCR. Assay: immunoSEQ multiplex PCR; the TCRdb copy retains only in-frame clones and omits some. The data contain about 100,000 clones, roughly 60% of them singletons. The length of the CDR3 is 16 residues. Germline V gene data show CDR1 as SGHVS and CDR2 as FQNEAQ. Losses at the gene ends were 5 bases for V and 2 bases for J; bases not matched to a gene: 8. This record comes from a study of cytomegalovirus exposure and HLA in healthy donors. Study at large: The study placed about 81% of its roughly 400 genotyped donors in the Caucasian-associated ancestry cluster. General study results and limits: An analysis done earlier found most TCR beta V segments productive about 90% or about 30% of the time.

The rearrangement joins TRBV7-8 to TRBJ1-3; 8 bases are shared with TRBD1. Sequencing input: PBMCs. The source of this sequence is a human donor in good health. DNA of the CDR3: TGTGCCAGCAGCGGGGCGACAGGGGTTGCTGGAAACACCATATATTTT. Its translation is CASSGATGVAGNTIYF.